Detailed here is one TCR beta chain. What this receptor recognizes is not known. The record has no base qualities; no much larger clone is one base away. Genomic DNA was extracted from sorted cells for sequencing of the TCRbeta CDR3 region. The immunoSEQ Assay was used to sequence the TCRbeta CDR3 regions. TCRdb took this table from immuneACCESS and kept in-frame rearrangements with V and J called. Such tables lack part of the clones; where checked against another copy, unresolved V genes explain under half of the gap, and the rest is unexplained. This sample gives approximately 70,000 clones in total; about 89% of them show up just once. In total, the top ten clones hold around 6.3% of the sample. The sample is drawn from a study of OX40 agonist ivuxolimab in advanced cancers. Study-level background: The costimulatory receptor OX40 (CD134) was targeted by ivuxolimab, a fully human IgG2 agonistic monoclonal antibody. Intravenous ivuxolimab was administered to patients every 2 weeks at six dose levels: 0.01, 0.1, 0.3, 1.5, 3 and 10 mg/kg. Of the roughly 52 dose-escalation patients, hepatocellular carcinoma was present in approximately 20, melanoma in roughly 15, renal cell carcinoma in 9 and head and neck cancer in 9. In the dose-escalation cohort, around 80% of patients were male, and the mean age was around 60 years with a range of roughly 20 to 85. Patients were allowed to have had prior anti-PD-1, anti-PD-L1 or anti-CTLA-4 therapy, and around 40% of the dose-escalation patients had previously received checkpoint inhibitors. Three dose-escalation patients achieved partial responses, one with hepatocellular carcinoma and two with cutaneous melanoma. Peripheral TCRbeta sequencing was intended to test whether TCR sequence diversity was altered and clonal T-cell expansion was caused by ivuxolimab. The paper describes the monotherapy dose-escalation part (N ≈ 52 patients) of the phase I trial of ivuxolimab. What the authors observed across the whole study: In the 0.1-3.0 mg/kg groups, partial responders were among the patients with the lowest normalized peripheral clonal expansion, particularly in CD8+ T cells. At doses of 0.1 to 3.0 mg/kg, clonal expansion of both CD4+ and CD8+ blood T cells was observed from baseline to week 6. Low levels of normalized T-cell clonal expansion were also seen in some patients who did not respond. The antigen specificity of the clonally expanded peripheral T cells was not determined. After ivuxolimab, more expanded clones were found on average in CD8+ T cells than in CD4+ T cells.

Measured from the cysteine to the phenylalanine, the CDR3 is 15 residues long. Only the CDR3 DNA stays, 45 bases, in frame from base 1. Here V drops 7 bases and J drops 1 base, and the junction holds 6 bases not matched to any gene. Based on the germline V gene (reference sequence), the CDR1 and CDR2 sequences are MNHEY and SMNVEV. Patients with autoimmune disease history or receiving systemic immunosuppression were excluded from the trial. Peripheral blood for TCR sequencing was drawn from every dose cohort at baseline, at cycle 4 day 1 and at cycle 7 day 1. The samples were drawn from a first-in-human, open-label, multicenter phase I dose-escalation trial of ivuxolimab. Adults with locally advanced or metastatic melanoma, renal cell, hepatocellular, or head and neck squamous cell carcinoma were enrolled in the trial. Before TCR sequencing, CD4+ T cells and CD8+ T cells were sorted from peripheral blood as separate populations.

This sample comprised CD4+ or CD8+ T cells sorted from blood, obtained in a trial of the OX40 agonist ivuxolimab. Recombination linked TRBV27 to TRBJ2-3; 9 junctional bases match TRBD2. This TCR derives from an adult with an advanced solid tumor such as melanoma, head and neck, liver or kidney cancer. In nucleotide form, the sequence is TGTGCCAGCACCTTGATAGCGGGGGGCACAGATACGCAGTATTTT. This sequence encodes CASTLIAGGTDTQYF.